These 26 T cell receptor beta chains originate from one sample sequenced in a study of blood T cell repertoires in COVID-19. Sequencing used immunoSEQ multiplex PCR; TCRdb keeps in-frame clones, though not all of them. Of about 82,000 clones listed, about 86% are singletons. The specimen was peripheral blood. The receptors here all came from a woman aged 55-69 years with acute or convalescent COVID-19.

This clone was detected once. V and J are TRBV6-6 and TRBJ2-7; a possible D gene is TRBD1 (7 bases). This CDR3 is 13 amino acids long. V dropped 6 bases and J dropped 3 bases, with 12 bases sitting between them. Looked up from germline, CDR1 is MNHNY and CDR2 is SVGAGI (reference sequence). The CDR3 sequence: CASSAGQNYEQYF. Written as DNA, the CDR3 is TGTGCCAGCAGCGCGGGACAGAACTACGAGCAGTACTTC.

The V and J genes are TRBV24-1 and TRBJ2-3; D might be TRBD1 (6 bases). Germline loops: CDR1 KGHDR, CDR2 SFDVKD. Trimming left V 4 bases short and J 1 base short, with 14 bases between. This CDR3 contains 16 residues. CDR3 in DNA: TGTGCCACCAGTGAGACAGGCTCCCTCGGCACAGATACGCAGTATTTT. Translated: CATSETGSLGTDTQYF.

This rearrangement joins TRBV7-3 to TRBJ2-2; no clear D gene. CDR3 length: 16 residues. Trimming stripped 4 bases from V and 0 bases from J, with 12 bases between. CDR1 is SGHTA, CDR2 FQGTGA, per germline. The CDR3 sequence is CASSSRLAPNTGELFF. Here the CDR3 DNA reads TGTGCCAGCAGCTCCCGCTTGGCCCCGAACACCGGGGAGCTGTTTTTT.

The CDR3 sequence: CASSPSRQSSYEQYF. The CDR3 coding sequence is TGTGCCAGCAGCCCAAGCCGACAGAGCTCCTACGAGCAGTACTTC. J is TRBJ2-7 and V is TRBV7-9; tentatively, D is TRBD1 (5 bases). CDR1 and CDR2 (germline): SEHNR, FQNEAQ (reference sequence). The CDR3 length is 15 residues. V dropped 5 bases and J dropped 0 bases, with 14 bases sitting between them.

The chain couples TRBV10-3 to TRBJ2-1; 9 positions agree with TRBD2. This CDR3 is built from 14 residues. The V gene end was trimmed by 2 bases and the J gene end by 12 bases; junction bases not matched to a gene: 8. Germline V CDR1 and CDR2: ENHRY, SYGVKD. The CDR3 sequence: CAISEQNSLAGQFF. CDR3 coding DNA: TGTGCCATCAGTGAGCAAAATTCACTAGCGGGGCAGTTCTTC.

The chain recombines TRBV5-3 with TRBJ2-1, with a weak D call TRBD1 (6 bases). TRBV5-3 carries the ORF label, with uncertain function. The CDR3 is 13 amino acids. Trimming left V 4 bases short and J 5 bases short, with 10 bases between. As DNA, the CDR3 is TGTGCCAGAAGCAAGAACAGGGACAATGAGCAGTTCTTC. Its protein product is CARSKNRDNEQFF.

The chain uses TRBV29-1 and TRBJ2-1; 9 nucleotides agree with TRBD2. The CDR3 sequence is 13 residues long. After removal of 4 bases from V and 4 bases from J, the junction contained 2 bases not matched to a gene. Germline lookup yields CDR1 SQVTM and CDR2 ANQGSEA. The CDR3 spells CSVVSGGYNEQFF. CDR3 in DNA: TGCAGCGTTGTAAGCGGGGGGTACAATGAGCAGTTCTTC.

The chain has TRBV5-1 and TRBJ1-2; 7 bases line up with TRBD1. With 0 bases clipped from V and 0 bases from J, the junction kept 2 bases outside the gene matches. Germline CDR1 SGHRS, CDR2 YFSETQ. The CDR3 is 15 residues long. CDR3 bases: TGCGCCAGCAGCTTGGGACAGGGAGCTAACTATGGCTACACCTTC. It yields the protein CASSLGQGANYGYTF.

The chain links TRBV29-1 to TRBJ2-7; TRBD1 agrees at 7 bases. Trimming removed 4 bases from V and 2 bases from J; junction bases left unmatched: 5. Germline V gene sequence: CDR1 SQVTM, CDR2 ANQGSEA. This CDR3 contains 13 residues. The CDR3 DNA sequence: TGCAGCGTTGCGGGACAGTATGCCTACGAGCAGTACTTC. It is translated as CSVAGQYAYEQYF.

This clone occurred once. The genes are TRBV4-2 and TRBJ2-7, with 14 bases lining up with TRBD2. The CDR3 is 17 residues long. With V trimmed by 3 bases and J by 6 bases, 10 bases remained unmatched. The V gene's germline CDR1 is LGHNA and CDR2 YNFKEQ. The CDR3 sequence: CASSHTPTSGRALEQYF. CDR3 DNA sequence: TGTGCCAGCAGCCATACGCCGACTAGCGGGAGGGCCCTCGAGCAGTACTTC.

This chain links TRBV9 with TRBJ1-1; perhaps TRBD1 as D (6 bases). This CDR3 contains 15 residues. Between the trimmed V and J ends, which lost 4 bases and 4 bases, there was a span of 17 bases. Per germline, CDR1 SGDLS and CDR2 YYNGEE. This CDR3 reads CASSPQQGIVTEAFF. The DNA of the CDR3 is TGTGCCAGCAGCCCCCAACAGGGAATTGTCACTGAAGCTTTCTTT.

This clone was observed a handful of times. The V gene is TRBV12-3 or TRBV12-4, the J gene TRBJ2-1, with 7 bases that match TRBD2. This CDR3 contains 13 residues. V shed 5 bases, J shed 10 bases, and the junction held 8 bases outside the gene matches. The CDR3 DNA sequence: TGTGCCAGCAGTAGCGGGGTCTTATGGGAGCAGTTCTTC. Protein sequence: CASSSGVLWEQFF.

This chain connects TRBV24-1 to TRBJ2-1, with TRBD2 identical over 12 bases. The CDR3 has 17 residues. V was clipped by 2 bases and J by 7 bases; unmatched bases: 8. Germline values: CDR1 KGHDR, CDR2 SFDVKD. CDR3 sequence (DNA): TGTGCCACCAGTGATTCGACTAGCGGGAGTTGGCTGAATGAGCAGTTCTTC. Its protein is CATSDSTSGSWLNEQFF.

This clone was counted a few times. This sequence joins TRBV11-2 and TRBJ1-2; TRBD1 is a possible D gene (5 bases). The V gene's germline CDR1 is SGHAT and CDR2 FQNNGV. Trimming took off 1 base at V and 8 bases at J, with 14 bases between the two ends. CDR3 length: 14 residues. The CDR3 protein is CASSLAGGKSGYTF. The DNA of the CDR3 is TGTGCCAGCAGCTTAGCCGGGGGGAAGAGCGGCTACACCTTC.

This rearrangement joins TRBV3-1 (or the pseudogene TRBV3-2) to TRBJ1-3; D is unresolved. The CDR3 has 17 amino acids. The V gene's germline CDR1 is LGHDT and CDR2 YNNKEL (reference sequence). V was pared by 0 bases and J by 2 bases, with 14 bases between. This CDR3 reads CASSQDWSGTPGNTIYF. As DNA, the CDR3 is TGTGCCAGCAGCCAAGATTGGAGCGGTACCCCTGGAAACACCATATATTTT.

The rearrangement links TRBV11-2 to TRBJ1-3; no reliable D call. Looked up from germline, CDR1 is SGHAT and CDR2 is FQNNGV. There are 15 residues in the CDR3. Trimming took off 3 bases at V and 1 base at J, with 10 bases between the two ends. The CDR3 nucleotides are TGTGCCAGCAGCTTCACAGAAGGTTCTGGAAACACCATATATTTT. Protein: CASSFTEGSGNTIYF.

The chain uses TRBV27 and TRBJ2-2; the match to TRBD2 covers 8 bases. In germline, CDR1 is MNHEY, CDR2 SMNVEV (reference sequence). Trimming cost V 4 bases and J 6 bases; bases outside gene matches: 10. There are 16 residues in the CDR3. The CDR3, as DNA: TGTGCCAGCAGTTCCCCCGGAGCGGGAGTGGCCGGGGAGCTGTTTTTT. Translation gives CASSSPGAGVAGELFF.

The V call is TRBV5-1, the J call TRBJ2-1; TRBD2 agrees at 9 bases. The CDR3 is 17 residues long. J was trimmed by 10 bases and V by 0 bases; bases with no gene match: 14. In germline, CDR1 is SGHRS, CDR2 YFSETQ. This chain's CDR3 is CASSLAPGASGNREQFF. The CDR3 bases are TGCGCCAGCAGCTTGGCTCCCGGGGCTAGCGGGAACAGGGAGCAGTTCTTC.

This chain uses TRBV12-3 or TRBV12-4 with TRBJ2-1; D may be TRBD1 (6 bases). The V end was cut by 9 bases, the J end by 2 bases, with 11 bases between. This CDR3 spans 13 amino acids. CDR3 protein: CASVRDTYNEQFF. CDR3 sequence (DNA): TGTGCCAGTGTACGGGACACCTACAATGAGCAGTTCTTC.

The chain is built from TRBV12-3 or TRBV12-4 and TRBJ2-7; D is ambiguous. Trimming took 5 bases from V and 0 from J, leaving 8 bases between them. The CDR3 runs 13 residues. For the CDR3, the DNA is TGTGCCAGCAGTACCACTAACTCCTACGAGCAGTACTTC. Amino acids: CASSTTNSYEQYF.

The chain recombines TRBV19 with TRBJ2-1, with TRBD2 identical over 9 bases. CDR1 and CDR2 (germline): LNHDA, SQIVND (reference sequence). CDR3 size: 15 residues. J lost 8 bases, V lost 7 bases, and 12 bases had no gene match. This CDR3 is CASTSPGLAFYEQFF. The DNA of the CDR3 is TGTGCCAGTACCTCCCCGGGACTAGCTTTTTATGAGCAGTTCTTC.

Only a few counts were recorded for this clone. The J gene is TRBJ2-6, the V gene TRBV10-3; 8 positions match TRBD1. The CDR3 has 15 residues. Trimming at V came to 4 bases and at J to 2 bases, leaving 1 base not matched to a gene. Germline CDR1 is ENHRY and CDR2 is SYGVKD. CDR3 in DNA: TGTGCCATCAGTGTGGGACAGGCTGGGGCCAACGTCCTGACTTTC. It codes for CAISVGQAGANVLTF.

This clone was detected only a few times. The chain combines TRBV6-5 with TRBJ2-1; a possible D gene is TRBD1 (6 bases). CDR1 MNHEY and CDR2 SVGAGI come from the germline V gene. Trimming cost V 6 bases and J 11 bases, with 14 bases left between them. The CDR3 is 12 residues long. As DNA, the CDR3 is TGTGCCAGCAGATTCTGGACAGAAAAGCAGTTCTTC. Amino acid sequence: CASRFWTEKQFF.

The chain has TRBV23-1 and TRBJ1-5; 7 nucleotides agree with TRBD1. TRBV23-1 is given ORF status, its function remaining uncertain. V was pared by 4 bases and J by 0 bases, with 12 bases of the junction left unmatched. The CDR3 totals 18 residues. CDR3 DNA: TGCGCCAGCAGTCGACTCGGGACAGTTTGCCCTAGCAATCAGCCCCAGCATTTT. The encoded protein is CASSRLGTVCPSNQPQHF.

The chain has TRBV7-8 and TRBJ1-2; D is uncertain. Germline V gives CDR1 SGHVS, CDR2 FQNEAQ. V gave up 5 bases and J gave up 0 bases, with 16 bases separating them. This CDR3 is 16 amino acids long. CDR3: CASSPQEAVTNYGYTF. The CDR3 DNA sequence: TGTGCCAGCAGCCCTCAGGAGGCAGTTACTAACTATGGCTACACCTTC.

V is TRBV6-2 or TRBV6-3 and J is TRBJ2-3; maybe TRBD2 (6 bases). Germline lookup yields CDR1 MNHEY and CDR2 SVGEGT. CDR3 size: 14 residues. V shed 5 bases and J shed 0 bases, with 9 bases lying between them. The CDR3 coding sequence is TGTGCCAGCAGTCAGCGGGTGAGCACAGATACGCAGTATTTT. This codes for CASSQRVSTDTQYF.